This is a list of T cell receptor beta chains from one sample in a study of blood T cell repertoires in COVID-19. Only in-frame clones appear in the TCRdb table, and some are missing; sequencing was by immunoSEQ multiplex PCR. The data contain 97,000 or so clones, approximately 85% of them seen just once; the ten biggest clones take up just under 10%. The sample taken for sequencing was peripheral blood. The receptors stem from a man aged 35-49 years with active or convalescent COVID-19. Both conserved end residues are part of each CDR3. The order of the fields is J gene, V gene, CDR3 protein.

J: TRBJ2-3
V: TRBV6-6
CDR3: CASSNMNRVDTQYF

J: TRBJ2-5
V: TRBV2
CDR3: CASRKDWQETQYF

J: TRBJ2-3
V: TRBV4-3
CDR3: CASSQGISADTQYF

J: TRBJ1-3
V: TRBV10-3
CDR3: CAISEISGSGNTIYF

J: TRBJ1-1
V: TRBV7-2
CDR3: CASSLRSGTEEAFF

J: TRBJ1-2
V: TRBV21-1
CDR3: CATLGDRGRANYGYTF

J: TRBJ1-4
V: TRBV6-5
CDR3: CASSSRGPNEKLFF

J: TRBJ2-2
V: TRBV9
CDR3: CASSVMAGNTGELFF

J: TRBJ1-2
V: TRBV7-2
CDR3: CASSFSQGALGYTF

J: TRBJ1-1
V: TRBV30
CDR3: CAWRDTAYRGVLNTEAFF

J: TRBJ2-3
V: TRBV7-2
CDR3: CASSLWGGGTDTQYF

J: TRBJ1-6
V: TRBV5-6
CDR3: CASSLGQPVNSPLHF

J: TRBJ2-7
V: TRBV6-5
CDR3: CASSYGQGPYEQYF

J: TRBJ1-6
V: TRBV2
CDR3: CASSERFGSGTAQGGYNSPLHF

J: TRBJ1-2
V: TRBV7-2
CDR3: CASSLSVLGYTF

J: TRBJ2-7
V: TRBV18
CDR3: CASSPLGQDQYEQYF

J: TRBJ2-7
V: TRBV7-3
CDR3: CASSLTGTGAEQYF

J: TRBJ2-3
V: TRBV10-3
CDR3: CAISEAGGMTDTQYF

J: TRBJ2-5
V: TRBV29-1
CDR3: CSVEGADRGGETQYF

J: TRBJ2-7
V: TRBV7-2
CDR3: CASSSKDRGYEQYF

J: TRBJ2-7
V: TRBV5-3
CDR3: CARSLKGRGREQYF

J: TRBJ2-7
V: TRBV28
CDR3: CASNGQTRSSYEQYF

J: TRBJ2-2
V: TRBV7-2
CDR3: CASSLASTSPGELFF

J: TRBJ1-1
V: TRBV7-2
CDR3: CASSPQGLGEAFF

J: TRBJ1-4
V: TRBV29-1
CDR3: CSATADQGNEKLFF

J: TRBJ1-1
V: TRBV5-6
CDR3: CASSLYVAKNTEAFF

J: TRBJ1-3
V: TRBV6-5
CDR3: CASTGLGAGGNTIYF

J: TRBJ1-6
V: TRBV10-3
CDR3: CAISEWQGADSPLHF

J: TRBJ1-2
V: TRBV12-5
CDR3: CASGSEAGAVNYGYTF

J: TRBJ1-5
V: TRBV7-3
CDR3: CASSLDGNQPQHF

J: TRBJ2-7
V: TRBV12-1
CDR3: CASSSPRLASYEQYF

J: TRBJ1-2
V: TRBV19
CDR3: CASMPGHYGYTF